This T cell receptor beta chain was profiled in a study of response to subunit inactivated influenza vaccine. Whole-study findings and limits: Authors suggested each seasonal flu vaccination may recruit only limited numbers of new T cells.

Points on this clonotype: The antigen is not known.

TCRdb analysed the RT-PCR reads with MiXCR anew, one entry per CDR3 protein. Here the sample spans around 760,000 distinct CDR3 sequences, approximately 13% being singletons. Germline CDR1 is SEHNR and CDR2 is FQNEAQ (reference sequence). J gave up 7 bases and V 7 bases, and 14 bases lay outside the gene matches. CDR3 length: 16 amino acids. The rearrangement uses TRBV7-9 and TRBJ2-1, with 9 bases that match TRBD2. The source material was PBMCs from blood, sampled around two weeks before vaccination. The TCR comes from a man aged 45-60 years who received an inactivated influenza vaccine. The chain's CDR3 is CASIMTARGGGNEQFF. The CDR3 DNA sequence: TGTGCCAGCATCATGACTGCGCGGGGGGGCGGGAATGAGCAGTTCTTC.